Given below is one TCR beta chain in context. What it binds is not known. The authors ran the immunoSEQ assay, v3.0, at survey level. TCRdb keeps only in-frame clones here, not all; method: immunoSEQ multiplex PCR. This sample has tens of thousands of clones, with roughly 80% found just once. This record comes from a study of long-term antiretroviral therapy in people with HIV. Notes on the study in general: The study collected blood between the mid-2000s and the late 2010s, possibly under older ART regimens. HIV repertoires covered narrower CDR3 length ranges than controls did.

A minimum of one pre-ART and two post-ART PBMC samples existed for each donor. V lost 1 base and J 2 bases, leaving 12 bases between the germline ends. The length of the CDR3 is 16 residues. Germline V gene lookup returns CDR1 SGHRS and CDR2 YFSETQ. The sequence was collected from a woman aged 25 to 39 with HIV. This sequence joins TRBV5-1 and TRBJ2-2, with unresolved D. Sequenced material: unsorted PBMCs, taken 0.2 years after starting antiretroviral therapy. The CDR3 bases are TGCGCCAGCAGCTTGTTGGCAGGACCCAACACCGGGGAGCTGTTTTTT. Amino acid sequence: CASSLLAGPNTGELFF.